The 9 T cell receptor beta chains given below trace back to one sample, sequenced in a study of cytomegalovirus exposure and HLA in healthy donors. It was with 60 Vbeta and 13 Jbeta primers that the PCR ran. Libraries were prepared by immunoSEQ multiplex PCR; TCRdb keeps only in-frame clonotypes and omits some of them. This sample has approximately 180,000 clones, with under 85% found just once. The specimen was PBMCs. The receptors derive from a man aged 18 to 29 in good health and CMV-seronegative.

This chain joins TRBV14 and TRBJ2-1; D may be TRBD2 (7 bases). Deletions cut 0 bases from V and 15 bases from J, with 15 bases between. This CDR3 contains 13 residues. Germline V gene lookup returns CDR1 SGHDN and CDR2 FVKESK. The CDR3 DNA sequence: TGTGCCAGCAGCCAAGAGGTGGGGGGGCCCCCGTTCTTC. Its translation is CASSQEVGGPPFF.

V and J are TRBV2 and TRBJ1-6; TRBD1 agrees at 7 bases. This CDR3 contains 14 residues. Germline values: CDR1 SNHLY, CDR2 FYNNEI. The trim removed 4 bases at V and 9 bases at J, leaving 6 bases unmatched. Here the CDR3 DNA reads TGTGCCAGCAGTGCCGGGACAGAGTTTTCACCCCTCCACTTT. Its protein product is CASSAGTEFSPLHF. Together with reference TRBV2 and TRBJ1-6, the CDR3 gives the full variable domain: EPEVTQTPSHQVTQMGQEVILRCVPISNHLYFYWYRQILGQKVEFLVSFYNNEISEKSEIFDDQFSVERPDGSNFTLKIRSTKLEDSAMYFCASSAGTEFSPLHFGNGTRLTVT.

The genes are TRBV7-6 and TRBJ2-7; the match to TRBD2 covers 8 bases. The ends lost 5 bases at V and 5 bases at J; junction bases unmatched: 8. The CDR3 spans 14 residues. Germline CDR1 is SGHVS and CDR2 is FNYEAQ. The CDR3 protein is CASSRTSLPNEQYF. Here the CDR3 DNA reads TGTGCCAGCAGCCGGACTAGCCTACCTAACGAGCAGTACTTC.

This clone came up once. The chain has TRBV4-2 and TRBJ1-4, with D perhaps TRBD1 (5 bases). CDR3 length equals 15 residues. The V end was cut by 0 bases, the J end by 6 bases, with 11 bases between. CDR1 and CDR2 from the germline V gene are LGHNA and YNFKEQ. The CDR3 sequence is CASSQDPGDDEKLFF. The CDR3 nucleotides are TGTGCCAGCAGCCAAGACCCGGGGGATGATGAAAAACTGTTTTTT.

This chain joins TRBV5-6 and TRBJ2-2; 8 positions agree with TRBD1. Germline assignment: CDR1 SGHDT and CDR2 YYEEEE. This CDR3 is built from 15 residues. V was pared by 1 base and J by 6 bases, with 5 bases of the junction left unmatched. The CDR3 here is CASSLRGRGPGELFF. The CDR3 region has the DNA TGTGCCAGCAGCTTGCGTGGCAGGGGGCCCGGGGAGCTGTTTTTT.

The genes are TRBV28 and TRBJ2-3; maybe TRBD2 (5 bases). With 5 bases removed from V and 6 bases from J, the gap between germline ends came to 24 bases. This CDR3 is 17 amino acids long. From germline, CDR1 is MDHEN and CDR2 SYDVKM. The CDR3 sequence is CASSTLARVDIGDTQYF. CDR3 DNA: TGTGCCAGCAGTACATTAGCGCGAGTCGATATAGGGGATACGCAGTATTTT.

The CDR3 coding sequence is TGCGCCAGCAGCCTCTTAGGGACAGGTGGTACCGGGGAGCTGTTTTTT. Translated, it gives CASSLLGTGGTGELFF. The chain is built from TRBV5-1 and TRBJ2-2, with TRBD1 identical over 8 bases. V lost 4 bases, J lost 5 bases, and 10 bases stayed unmatched. Looked up from germline, CDR1 is SGHRS and CDR2 is YFSETQ. The length of the CDR3 is 16 residues.

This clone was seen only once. The CDR3 loop reads CASSEIGGLNYGYTF. The CDR3 region has the DNA TGTGCCAGCAGTGAAATTGGGGGCCTTAACTATGGCTACACCTTC. The V gene is TRBV2, the J gene TRBJ1-2, with a weak D call TRBD1 (6 bases). Germline V gene sequence: CDR1 SNHLY, CDR2 FYNNEI. CDR3 length: 15 residues. Trimming removed 2 bases from V and 1 base from J, with 11 bases in between.

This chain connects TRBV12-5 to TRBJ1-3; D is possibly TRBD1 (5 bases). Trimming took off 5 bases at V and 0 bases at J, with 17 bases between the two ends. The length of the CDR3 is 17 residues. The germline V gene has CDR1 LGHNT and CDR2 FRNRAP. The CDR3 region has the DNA TGTGCTAGTGGTCCTCTGGGGGGTGCAATCTCTGGAAACACCATATATTTT. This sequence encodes CASGPLGGAISGNTIYF.